These 11 T cell receptor beta chains were sequenced from one sample in a study of regulatory T cells in long-lasting Graves disease. Libraries of TCR beta came from iRepertoire HTBI primers plus Arm-PCR of CDR3 regions. TCRdb redid the calling of the multiplex PCR reads with MiXCR, one entry per CDR3 protein. Here the sample spans 360,000 or so distinct CDR3 sequences, 15% to 20% being singletons. Time point meaning: newly diagnosed GD, antithyroid drugs for less than 3 months. The authors made the TCR library using RNA they extracted from PBMCs. The same sample was also used in a study of T cells in Graves' hyperthyroidism and ophthalmopathy.

Material: peripheral blood mononuclear cells (PBMCs), obtained at new diagnosis, from a patient treated with antithyroid drugs. Receptors were obtained from a man in his forties with Graves disease.

The chain recombines TRBV20-1 with TRBJ2-7; perhaps TRBD2 as D (6 bases). The germline V and J ends were trimmed by 0 bases and 2 bases, with 17 bases remaining between them. CDR1 DFQATT and CDR2 SNEGSKA come from the germline V gene (reference sequence). The CDR3 is 16 amino acids. CDR3: CSARDPRDSAPYEQYF. In nucleotides, the CDR3 is TGCAGTGCTAGAGATCCGCGGGACTCGGCTCCCTACGAGCAGTACTTC.

The gene calls are TRBV5-1 and TRBJ1-1; D call uncertain. Per germline, CDR1 SGHRS and CDR2 YFSETQ. The length of the CDR3 is 16 residues. Trimming pared 1 base from V and 5 bases from J, leaving 18 bases between. The CDR3 loop is CASSLFRARGGTEAFF. The CDR3 region has the DNA TGCGCCAGCAGCTTGTTTCGTGCGCGGGGAGGGACTGAAGCTTTCTTT.

This clonotype was counted only a few times. The chain carries TRBV25-1 and TRBJ1-4; 9 bases line up with TRBD1. CDR1 and CDR2 (germline): MGHDK, SYGVNS. Losses at the gene ends were 4 bases for V and 7 bases for J; bases not matched to a gene: 4. The CDR3 is made up of 14 amino acids. The CDR3 region has the DNA TGTGCCAGCAGTGGGACAGGGGTGATTGAAAAACTGTTTTTT. This gives the protein CASSGTGVIEKLFF.

The chain carries TRBV27 and TRBJ1-1, with TRBD1 as a possible D gene (6 bases). The germline V gene has CDR1 MNHEY and CDR2 SMNVEV (reference sequence). The CDR3 has 14 residues. Trimming removed 5 bases at V and 6 bases at J, with 16 bases between. The CDR3 is CASSLRDNLSEAFF. The CDR3, as DNA: TGTGCCAGCAGTCTGAGGGACAATTTATCTGAAGCTTTCTTT.

This clonotype occurred many times. J is TRBJ2-1 and V is TRBV20-1, with a weak D call TRBD1 (5 bases). This CDR3 contains 15 residues. Trimming pared 4 bases from V and 1 base from J, leaving 14 bases between. In germline, CDR1 is DFQATT, CDR2 SNEGSKA (reference sequence). The CDR3 bases are TGCAGTGCTAACACCAGACAGCCATCCTACAATGAGCAGTTCTTC. Amino acids: CSANTRQPSYNEQFF.

The chain combines TRBV12-3 or TRBV12-4 with TRBJ1-1; 7 nucleotides line up with TRBD1. The CDR3 has 15 residues. Losses at the gene ends were 5 bases for V and 3 bases for J; bases not matched to a gene: 9. The CDR3 DNA reads TGTGCCAGCAGTCCACGACAGGGATTGGACACTGAAGCTTTCTTT. Its translation: CASSPRQGLDTEAFF.

This clonotype came up many times. This chain uses TRBV20-1 with TRBJ2-1; 7 bases line up with TRBD1. The germline V gene has CDR1 DFQATT and CDR2 SNEGSKA (reference sequence). V shed 1 base, J shed 0 bases, and the junction held 3 bases outside the gene matches. This CDR3 has 15 amino acids. CDR3 residues: CSARAWDSSYNEQFF. The DNA of the CDR3 is TGCAGTGCTAGAGCCTGGGACAGCTCCTACAATGAGCAGTTCTTC.

This clonotype was seen repeatedly, ten times or more. The chain employs TRBV27 and TRBJ1-6; D perhaps matches TRBD1 (5 bases). CDR1 and CDR2 from the germline V gene are MNHEY and SMNVEV (reference sequence). The CDR3 runs to 18 residues. Trimming cost V 4 bases and J 0 bases, with 16 bases left between them. The CDR3 sequence is CASSSQGVQSSYNSPLHF. CDR3 nucleotides: TGTGCCAGCAGTTCGCAGGGAGTACAGAGCTCCTATAATTCACCCCTCCACTTT.

This chain connects TRBV10-3 to TRBJ2-3; the match to TRBD1 covers 9 bases. The CDR3 is made up of 14 amino acids. Germline V lookup: CDR1 ENHRY, CDR2 SYGVKD. V dropped 6 bases and J dropped 6; count of bases not matched to a gene: 7. The CDR3 reads CAIRPGQGGDTQYF. The CDR3 region has the DNA TGTGCCATCAGGCCGGGACAGGGTGGGGATACGCAGTATTTT.

At least ten counts were recorded for this clonotype. The J gene is TRBJ1-1, the V gene TRBV18, with TRBD1 identical over 8 bases. Trimming removed 8 bases from V and 8 bases from J; junction bases left unmatched: 7. The CDR3 loop spans 12 amino acids. Germline values: CDR1 KGHSH, CDR2 LQKENI. The CDR3 region has the DNA TGTGCCAGCCTCGATCGGACAGGGGAAGCTTTCTTT. Its protein product is CASLDRTGEAFF. The full variable domain, its missing parts supplied by reference TRBV18 and TRBJ1-1, is NAGVMQNPRHLVRRRGQEARLRCSPMKGHSHVYWYRQLPEEGLKFMVYLQKENIIDESGMPKERFSAEFPKEGPSILRIQQVVRGDSAAYFCASLDRTGEAFFGQGTRLTVV.

This clonotype was seen at least ten times. This chain uses TRBV4-2 with TRBJ2-1; D gene unclear. Germline V CDR1 and CDR2: LGHNA, YNFKEQ. The CDR3 is 15 residues long. The ends were cut back, 0 bases at V and 3 bases at J, with 9 bases in the middle. In DNA form, the CDR3 reads TGTGCCAGCAGCCAAGATTTGTACAGCTACAATGAGCAGTTCTTC. The encoded protein is CASSQDLYSYNEQFF.